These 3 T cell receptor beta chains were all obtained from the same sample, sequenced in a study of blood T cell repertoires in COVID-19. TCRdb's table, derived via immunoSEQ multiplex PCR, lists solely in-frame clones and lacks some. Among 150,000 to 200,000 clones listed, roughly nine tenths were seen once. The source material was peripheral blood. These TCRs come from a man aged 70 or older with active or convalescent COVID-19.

The CDR3 loop reads CASSRTGIKLFF. The CDR3 DNA reads TGTGCCAGCAGTCGGACAGGGATAAAACTGTTTTTT. The V call is TRBV27, the J call TRBJ1-4, with 8 bases that match TRBD1. The CDR3 runs to 12 residues. J lost 10 bases, V lost 5 bases, and 3 bases had no gene match. In germline, CDR1 is MNHEY, CDR2 SMNVEV (reference sequence).

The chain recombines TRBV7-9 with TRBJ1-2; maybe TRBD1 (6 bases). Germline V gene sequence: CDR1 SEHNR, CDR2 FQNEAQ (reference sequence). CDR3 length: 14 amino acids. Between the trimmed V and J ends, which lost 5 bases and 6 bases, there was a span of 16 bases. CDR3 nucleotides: TGTGCCAGCAGCCGTACAGGGTCCACGAATGGCTACACCTTC. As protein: CASSRTGSTNGYTF. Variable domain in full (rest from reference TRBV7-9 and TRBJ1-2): DTGVSQNPRHKITKRGQNVTFRCDPISEHNRLYWYRQTLGQGPEFLTYFQNEAQLEKSRLLSDRFSAERPKGSFSTLEIQRTEQGDSAMYLCASSRTGSTNGYTFGSGTRLTVV.

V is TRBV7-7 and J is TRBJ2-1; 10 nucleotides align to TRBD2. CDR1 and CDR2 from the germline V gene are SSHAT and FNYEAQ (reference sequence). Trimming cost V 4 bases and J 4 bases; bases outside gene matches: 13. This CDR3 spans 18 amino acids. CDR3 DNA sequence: TGTGCCAGCAGCTCAGAGAATATTAGCGGGAGGCCGTACAATGAGCAGTTCTTC. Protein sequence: CASSSENISGRPYNEQFF.